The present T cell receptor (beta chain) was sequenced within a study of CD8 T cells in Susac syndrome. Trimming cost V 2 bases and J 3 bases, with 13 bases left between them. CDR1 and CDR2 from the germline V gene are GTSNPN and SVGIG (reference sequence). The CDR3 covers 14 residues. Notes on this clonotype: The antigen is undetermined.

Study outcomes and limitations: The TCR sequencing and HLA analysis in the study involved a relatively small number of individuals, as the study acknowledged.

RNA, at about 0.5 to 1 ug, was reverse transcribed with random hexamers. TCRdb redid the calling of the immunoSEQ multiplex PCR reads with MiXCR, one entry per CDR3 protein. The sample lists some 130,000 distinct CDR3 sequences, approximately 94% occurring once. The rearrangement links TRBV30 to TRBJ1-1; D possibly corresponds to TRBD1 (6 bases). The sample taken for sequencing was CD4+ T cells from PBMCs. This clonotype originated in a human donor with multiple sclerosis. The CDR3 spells CAWSFLQGDTEAFF. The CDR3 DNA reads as TGTGCCTGGAGTTTCCTACAGGGAGACACTGAAGCTTTCTTT.